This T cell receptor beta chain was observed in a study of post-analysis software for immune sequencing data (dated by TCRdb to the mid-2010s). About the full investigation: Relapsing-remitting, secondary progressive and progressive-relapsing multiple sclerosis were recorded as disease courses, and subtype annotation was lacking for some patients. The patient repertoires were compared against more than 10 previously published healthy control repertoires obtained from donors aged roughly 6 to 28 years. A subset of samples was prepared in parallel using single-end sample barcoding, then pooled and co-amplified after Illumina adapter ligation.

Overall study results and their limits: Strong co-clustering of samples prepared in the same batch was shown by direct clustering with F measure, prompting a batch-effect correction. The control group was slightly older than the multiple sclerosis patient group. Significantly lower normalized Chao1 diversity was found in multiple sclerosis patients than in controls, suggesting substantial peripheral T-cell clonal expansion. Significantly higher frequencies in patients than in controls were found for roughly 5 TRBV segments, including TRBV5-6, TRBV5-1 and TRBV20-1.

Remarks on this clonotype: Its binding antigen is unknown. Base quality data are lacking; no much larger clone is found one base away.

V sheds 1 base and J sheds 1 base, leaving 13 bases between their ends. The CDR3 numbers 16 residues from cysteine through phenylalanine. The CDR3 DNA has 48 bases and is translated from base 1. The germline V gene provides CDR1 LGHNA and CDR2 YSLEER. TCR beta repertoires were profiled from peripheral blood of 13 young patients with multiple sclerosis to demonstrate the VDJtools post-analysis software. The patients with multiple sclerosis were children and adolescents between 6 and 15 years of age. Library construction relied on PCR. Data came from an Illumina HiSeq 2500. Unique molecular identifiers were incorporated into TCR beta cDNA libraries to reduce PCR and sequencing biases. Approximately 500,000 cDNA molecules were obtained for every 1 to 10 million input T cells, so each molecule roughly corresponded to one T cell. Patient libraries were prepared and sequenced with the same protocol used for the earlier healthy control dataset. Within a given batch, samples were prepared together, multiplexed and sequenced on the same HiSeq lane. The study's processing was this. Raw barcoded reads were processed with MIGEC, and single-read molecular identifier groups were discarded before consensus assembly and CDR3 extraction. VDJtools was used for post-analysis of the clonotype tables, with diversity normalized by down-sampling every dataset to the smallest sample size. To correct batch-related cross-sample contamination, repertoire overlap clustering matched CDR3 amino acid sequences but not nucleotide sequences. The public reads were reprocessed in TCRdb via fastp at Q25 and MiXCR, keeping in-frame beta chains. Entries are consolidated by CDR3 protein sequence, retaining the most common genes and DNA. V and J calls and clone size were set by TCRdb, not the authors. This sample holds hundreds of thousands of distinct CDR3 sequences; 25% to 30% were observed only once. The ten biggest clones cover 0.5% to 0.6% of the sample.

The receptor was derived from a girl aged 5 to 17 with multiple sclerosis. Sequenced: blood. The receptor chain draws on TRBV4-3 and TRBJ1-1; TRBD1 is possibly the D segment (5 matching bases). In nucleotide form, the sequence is TGCGCCAGCAGCCAAGCGCCCACAGGAGGGAACACTGAAGCTTTCTTT. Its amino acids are CASSQAPTGGNTEAFF.